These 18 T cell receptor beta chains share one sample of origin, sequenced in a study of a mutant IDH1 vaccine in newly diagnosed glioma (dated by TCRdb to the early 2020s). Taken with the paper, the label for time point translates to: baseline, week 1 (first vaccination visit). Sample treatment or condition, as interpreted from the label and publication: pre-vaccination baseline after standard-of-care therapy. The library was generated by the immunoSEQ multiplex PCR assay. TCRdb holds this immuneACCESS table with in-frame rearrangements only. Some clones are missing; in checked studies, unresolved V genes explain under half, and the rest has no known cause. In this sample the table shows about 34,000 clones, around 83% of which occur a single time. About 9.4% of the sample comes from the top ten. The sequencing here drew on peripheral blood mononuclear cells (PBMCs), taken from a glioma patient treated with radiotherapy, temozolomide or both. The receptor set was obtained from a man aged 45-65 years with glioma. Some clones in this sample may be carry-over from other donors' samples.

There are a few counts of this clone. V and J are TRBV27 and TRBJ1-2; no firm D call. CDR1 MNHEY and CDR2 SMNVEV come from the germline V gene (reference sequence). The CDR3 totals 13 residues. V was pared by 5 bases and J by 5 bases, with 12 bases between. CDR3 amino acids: CASSESNSYGYTF. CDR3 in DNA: TGTGCCAGCAGTGAATCGAACAGTTATGGCTACACCTTC.

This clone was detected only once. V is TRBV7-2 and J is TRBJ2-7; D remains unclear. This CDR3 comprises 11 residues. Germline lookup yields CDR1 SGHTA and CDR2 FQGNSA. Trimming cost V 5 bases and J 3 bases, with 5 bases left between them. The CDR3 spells CASSPGYEQYF. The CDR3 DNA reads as TGTGCCAGCAGCCCAGGCTACGAGCAGTACTTC.

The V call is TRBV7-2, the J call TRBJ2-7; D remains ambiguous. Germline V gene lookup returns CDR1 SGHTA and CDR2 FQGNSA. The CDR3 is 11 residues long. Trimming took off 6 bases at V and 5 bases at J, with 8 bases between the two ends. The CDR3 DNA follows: TGTGCCAGCAGTCTATTCGACGAGCAGTACTTC. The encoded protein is CASSLFDEQYF.

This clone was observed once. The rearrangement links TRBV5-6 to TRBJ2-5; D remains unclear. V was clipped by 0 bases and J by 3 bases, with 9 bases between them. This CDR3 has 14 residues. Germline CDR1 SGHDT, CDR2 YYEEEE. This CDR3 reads CASSLAQLKETQYF. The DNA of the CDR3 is TGTGCCAGCAGCTTGGCTCAGCTCAAAGAGACCCAGTACTTC.

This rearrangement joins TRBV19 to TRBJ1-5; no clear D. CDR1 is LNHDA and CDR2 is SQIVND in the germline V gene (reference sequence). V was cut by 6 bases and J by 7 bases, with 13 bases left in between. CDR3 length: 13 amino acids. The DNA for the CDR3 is TGTGCCAGTAGAGACGGGGAGGCCCAGCCCCAGCATTTT. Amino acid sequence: CASRDGEAQPQHF.

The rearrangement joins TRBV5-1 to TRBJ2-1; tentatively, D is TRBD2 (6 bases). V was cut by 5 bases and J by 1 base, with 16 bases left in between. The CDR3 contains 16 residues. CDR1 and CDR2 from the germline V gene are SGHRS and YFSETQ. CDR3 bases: TGCGCCAGCAGTCGCGCCGGACTAAAATCCTACAATGAGCAGTTCTTC. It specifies CASSRAGLKSYNEQFF.

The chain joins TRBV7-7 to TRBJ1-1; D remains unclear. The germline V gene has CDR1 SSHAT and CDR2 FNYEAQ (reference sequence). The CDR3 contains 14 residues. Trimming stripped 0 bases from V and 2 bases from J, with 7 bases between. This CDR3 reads CASSLAAGNTEAFF. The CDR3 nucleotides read TGTGCCAGCAGCTTAGCTGCAGGCAACACTGAAGCTTTCTTT.

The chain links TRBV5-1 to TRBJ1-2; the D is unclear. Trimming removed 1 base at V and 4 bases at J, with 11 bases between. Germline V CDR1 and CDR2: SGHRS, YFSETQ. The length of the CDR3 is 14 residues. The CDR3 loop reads CASSLNYWPYGYTF. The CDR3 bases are TGCGCCAGCAGCTTGAATTACTGGCCCTATGGCTACACCTTC.

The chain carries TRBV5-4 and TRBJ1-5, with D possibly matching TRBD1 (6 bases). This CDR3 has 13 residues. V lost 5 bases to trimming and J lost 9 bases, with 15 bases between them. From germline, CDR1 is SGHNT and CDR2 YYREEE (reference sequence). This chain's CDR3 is CASSSDRLGPQHF. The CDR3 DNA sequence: TGTGCCAGCAGTTCTGACAGGTTGGGGCCCCAGCATTTT.

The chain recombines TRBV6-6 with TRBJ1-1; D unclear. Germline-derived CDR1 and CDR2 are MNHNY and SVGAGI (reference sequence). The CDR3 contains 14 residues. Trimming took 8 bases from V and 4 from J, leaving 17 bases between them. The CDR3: CASGKISVGTEAFF. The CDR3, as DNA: TGTGCCAGCGGAAAAATATCCGTGGGCACTGAAGCTTTCTTT.

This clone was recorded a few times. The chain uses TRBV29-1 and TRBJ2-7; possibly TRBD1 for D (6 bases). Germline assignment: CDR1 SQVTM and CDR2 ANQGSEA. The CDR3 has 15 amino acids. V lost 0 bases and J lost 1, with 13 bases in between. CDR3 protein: CSVEDSDSFSYEQYF. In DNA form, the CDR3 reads TGCAGCGTTGAAGACTCGGACAGCTTTTCCTACGAGCAGTACTTC.

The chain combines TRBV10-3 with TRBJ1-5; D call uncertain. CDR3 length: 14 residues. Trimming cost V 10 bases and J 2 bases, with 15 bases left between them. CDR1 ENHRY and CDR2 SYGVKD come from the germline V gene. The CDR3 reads CATHDGLGNQPQHF. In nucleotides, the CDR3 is TGTGCCACCCATGATGGGTTAGGCAATCAGCCCCAGCATTTT.

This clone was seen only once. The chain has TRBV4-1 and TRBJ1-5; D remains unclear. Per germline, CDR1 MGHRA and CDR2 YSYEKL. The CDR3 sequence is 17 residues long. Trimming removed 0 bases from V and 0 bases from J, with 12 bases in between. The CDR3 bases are TGCGCCAGCAGCCAAGATTTTGGTGGGATTAGCAATCAGCCCCAGCATTTT. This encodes CASSQDFGGISNQPQHF.

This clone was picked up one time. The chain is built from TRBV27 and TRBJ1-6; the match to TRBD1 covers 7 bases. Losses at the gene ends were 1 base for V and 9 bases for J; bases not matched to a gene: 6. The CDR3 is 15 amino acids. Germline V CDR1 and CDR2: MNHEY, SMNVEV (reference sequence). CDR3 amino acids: CASSLLAGGSSPLHF. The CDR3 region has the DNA TGTGCCAGCAGTTTATTGGCAGGGGGTAGTTCACCCCTCCACTTT.

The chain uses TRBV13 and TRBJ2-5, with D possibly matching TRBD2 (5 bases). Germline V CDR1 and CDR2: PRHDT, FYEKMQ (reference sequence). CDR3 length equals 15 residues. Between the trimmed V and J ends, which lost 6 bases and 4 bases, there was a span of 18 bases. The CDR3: CASRAPGLIGETQYF. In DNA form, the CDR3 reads TGTGCCAGCAGAGCACCCGGACTGATTGGAGAGACCCAGTACTTC.

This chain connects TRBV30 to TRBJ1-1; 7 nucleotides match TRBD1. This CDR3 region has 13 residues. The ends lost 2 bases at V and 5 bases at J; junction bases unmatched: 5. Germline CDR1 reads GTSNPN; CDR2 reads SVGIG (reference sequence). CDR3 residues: CAWSFRGKTEAFF. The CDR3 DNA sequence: TGTGCCTGGAGTTTCAGGGGGAAAACTGAAGCTTTCTTT.

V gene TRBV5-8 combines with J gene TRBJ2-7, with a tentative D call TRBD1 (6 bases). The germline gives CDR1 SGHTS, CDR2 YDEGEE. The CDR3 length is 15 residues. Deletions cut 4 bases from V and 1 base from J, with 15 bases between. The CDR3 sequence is CASSRGQTISYEQYF. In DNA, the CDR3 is TGTGCCAGCAGCCGCGGACAGACAATATCCTACGAGCAGTACTTC. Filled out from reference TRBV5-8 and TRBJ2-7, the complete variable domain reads EAGVTQSPTHLIKTRGQQATLRCSPISGHTSVYWYQQALGLGLQFLLWYDEGEERNRGNFPPRFSGRQFPNYSSELNVNALELEDSALYLCASSRGQTISYEQYFGPGTRLTVT.

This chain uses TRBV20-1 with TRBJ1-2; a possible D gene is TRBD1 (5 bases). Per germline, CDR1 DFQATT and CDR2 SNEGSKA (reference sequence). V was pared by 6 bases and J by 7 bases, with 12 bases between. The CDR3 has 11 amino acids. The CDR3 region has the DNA TGCAGTGCGTTGGGGGAGGGTGGCTACACCTTC. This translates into CSALGEGGYTF.